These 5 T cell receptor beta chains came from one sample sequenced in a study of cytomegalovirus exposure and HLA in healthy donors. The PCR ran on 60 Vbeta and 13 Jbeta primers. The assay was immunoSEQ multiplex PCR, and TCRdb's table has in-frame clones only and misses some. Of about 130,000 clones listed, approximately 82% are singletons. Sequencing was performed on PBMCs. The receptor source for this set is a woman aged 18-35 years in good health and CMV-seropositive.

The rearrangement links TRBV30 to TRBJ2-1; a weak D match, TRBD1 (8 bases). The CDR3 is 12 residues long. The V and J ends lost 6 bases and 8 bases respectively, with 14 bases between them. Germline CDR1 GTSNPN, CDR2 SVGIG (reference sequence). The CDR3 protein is CACHRGGDEQFF. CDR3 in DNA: TGTGCCTGTCACAGGGGGGGCGATGAGCAGTTCTTC. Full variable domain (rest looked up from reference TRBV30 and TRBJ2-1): SQTIHQWPATLVQPVGSPLSLECTVEGTSNPNLYWYRQAAGRGLQLLFYSVGIGQISSEVPQNLSASRPQDRQFILSSKKLLLSDSGFYLCACHRGGDEQFFGPGTRLTVL.

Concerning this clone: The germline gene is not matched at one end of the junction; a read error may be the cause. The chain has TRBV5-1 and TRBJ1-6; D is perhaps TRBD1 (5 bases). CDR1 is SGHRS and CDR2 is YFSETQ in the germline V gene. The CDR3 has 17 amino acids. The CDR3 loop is CASSLEWGDSYNSPFHF. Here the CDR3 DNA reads TGCGCCAGCAGCTTAGAGTGGGGCGACTCCTATAATTCACCCTTCCACTTT.

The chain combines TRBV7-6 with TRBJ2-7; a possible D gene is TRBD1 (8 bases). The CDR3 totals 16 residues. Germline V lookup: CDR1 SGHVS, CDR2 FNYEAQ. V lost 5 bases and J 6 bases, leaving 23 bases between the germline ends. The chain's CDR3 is CASSPSAGQALREQYF. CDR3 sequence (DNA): TGTGCCAGCAGCCCGTCAGCGGGACAGGCTTTACGCGAGCAGTACTTC.

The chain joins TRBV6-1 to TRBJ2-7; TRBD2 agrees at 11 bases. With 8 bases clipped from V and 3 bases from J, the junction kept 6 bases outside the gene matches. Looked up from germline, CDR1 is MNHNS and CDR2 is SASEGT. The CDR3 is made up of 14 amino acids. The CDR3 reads CASLPSGGSYEQYF. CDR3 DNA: TGTGCCAGCCTTCCTAGCGGGGGGAGCTACGAGCAGTACTTC.

CDR3 protein: CASSQDPGRATGELFF. Here the CDR3 DNA reads TGTGCCAGCAGCCAAGATCCGGGCAGGGCCACCGGGGAGCTGTTTTTT. The chain is built from TRBV14 and TRBJ2-2; a possible D gene is TRBD1 (5 bases). This CDR3 region has 16 residues. Trimming stripped 0 bases from V and 4 bases from J, with 12 bases between. Germline-derived CDR1 and CDR2 are SGHDN and FVKESK.